This TCR beta chain is drawn from a study of T cells in Graves' hyperthyroidism and ophthalmopathy. Findings and caveats of the study: Most thyroid-expanded clonotypes above 0.001 were also found in blood.

Researchers amplified the TCR beta CDR3 regions from RNA transcripts. The TCR CDR3 first-round RT-PCR relied on the HTBI primer set. Each CDR3 protein gets one entry after TCRdb re-called the multiplex PCR reads with MiXCR. Of fewer than 500,000 distinct CDR3 sequences in the sample, 14% to 15% were seen once. This clonotype came up many times. Its antigen is unidentified. The germline gives CDR1 DFQATT, CDR2 SNEGSKA (reference sequence). Unmatched junction bases numbered 19, after V lost 2 bases and J lost 1 base. This CDR3 region has 21 residues. Criteria for exclusion of patients were uncontrolled infection, other autoimmune disease, pregnancy or lactation.

Sequenced sample: blood. The rearrangement links TRBV20-1 to TRBJ2-1, with 11 bases lining up with TRBD2. The receptor was derived from a young man with Graves' ophthalmopathy. CDR3 protein: CSARSPPGLAGGGWSYNEQFF. CDR3 bases: TGCAGTGCTAGATCCCCCCCCGGGCTAGCGGGAGGTGGGTGGTCCTACAATGAGCAGTTCTTC.